This TCR beta chain was found in a study of T cell clusters in autoimmune cytopenias. Study in general: Per sample, median TRB depth was around 51,000 reads, yielding a median 2,350 distinct clonotypes. Notes on the study in general: Physiological T cell clusters of healthy donors were apparently absent in primary autoimmune cytopenia patients.

This clonotype is classed as medium-sized by frequency. As yet, its antigen is unknown. The V gene's germline CDR1 is LNHDA and CDR2 SQIVND (reference sequence). The CDR3 extends over 13 amino acids. TRB was amplified from 250 ng of peripheral blood genomic DNA per sample. One tube held mixed TRB-A and TRB-B primer pools for touch-down PCR. TCRdb reanalyzed the multiplex PCR reads, giving one entry per CDR3 protein sequence and no DNA. This sample's clone table lists about 3,000 distinct CDR3 sequences. This sample was shared with a second study, whose subject was T cell repertoires in aging, cancer and after chemotherapy. That work adds: Repeat sampling of healthy donors over several months to years showed clear clonal overlap. Age-matched healthy donors had significantly more diverse, less clonal blood TCR repertoires than untreated cancer patients.

The receptor was derived from a human donor in good health. The chain couples TRBV19 to TRBJ2-7; no DNA is available, so the TRBD2 call from TCRdb remains unchecked. Sequencing was carried out using peripheral blood. The CDR3 loop reads CASSGRVSYEQYF.